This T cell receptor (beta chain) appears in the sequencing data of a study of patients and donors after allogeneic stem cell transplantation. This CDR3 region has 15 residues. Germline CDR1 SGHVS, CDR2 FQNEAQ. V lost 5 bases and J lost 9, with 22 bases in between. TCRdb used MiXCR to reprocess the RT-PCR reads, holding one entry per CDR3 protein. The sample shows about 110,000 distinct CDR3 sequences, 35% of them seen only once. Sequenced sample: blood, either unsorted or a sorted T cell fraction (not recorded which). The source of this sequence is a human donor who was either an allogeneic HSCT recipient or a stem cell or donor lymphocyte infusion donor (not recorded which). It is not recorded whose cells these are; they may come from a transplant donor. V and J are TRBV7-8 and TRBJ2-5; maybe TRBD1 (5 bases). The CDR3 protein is CASSNDLTPGRSQYF. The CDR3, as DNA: TGTGCCAGCAGCAACGATCTGACGCCAGGGCGATCCCAGTACTTC.